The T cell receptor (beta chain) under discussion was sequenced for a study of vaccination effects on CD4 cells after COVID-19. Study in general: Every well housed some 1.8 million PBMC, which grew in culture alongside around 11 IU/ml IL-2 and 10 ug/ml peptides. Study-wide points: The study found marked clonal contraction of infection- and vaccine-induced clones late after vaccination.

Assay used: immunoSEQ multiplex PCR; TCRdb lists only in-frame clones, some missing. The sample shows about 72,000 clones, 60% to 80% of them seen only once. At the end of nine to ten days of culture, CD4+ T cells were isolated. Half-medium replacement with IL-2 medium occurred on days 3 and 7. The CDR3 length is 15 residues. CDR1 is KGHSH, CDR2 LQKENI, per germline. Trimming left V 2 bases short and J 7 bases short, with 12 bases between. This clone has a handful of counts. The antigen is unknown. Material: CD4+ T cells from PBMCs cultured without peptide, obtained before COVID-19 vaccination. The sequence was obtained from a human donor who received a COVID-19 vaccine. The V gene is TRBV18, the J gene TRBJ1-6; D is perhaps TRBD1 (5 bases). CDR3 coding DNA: TGTGCCAGCTCACCATTCAGGGAAGGCAATTCACCCCTCCACTTT. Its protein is CASSPFREGNSPLHF.